This T cell receptor (beta chain) was captured in a study of blood T cell repertoires in COVID-19. About the study: The United States, Italy and Spain supplied acute and convalescent COVID-19 samples. The analysed material was cDNA or gDNA that came from T cells, B-cell-depleted T cells, or PBMCs.

Original processing methods: Reference gene primer amplification yielded estimated nucleated cell counts. The data were produced by immunoSEQ multiplex PCR, yet TCRdb's version contains in-frame clones alone and is incomplete. V and J calls and clone size come straight from that table; D and trimming were deduced from the DNA. Of 100,000 to 130,000 clones listed, 70% to 90% are singletons. Trimming took off 5 bases at V and 6 bases at J, with 17 bases between the two ends. The CDR3 extends over 15 amino acids. Germline CDR1 MDHEN, CDR2 SYDVKM. The V call is TRBV28, the J call TRBJ1-5; weak D call: TRBD1 (6 bases). The sequenced material came from peripheral blood. The clonotype was recovered from a man aged 40-49 years with active or convalescent COVID-19. The CDR3 reads CASSLKGVGSQPQHF. The CDR3 DNA follows: TGTGCCAGCAGTCTTAAGGGGGTAGGTAGTCAGCCCCAGCATTTT.